This T cell receptor (beta chain) originates from a study of blood T cell repertoires in COVID-19. Whole-study context: Italy, Spain and the United States were the sources of the convalescent and acute COVID-19 samples. PBMCs, B-cell-depleted T cells, or T cells were the source of the cDNA or gDNA that made up the material.

While infection was still active, Seattle patients were enrolled and then followed longitudinally. In the original analysis: Reference gene primer amplification yielded estimated nucleated cell counts. This table comes from immunoSEQ multiplex PCR, and its TCRdb copy is limited to in-frame clones, with some not included. The V and J calls and the clone size are those of that table, but D and trimming were determined from the DNA. The sample has around 330,000 clones; about nine tenths are singletons. The TCR comes from a woman in her 30s with COVID-19, enrolled during active disease. Material for sequencing was peripheral blood.

The DNA of the CDR3 is TGTGCCAGCAGTGAAGGGGCAGCCTGGTGGACTGAAGCTTTCTTT. Protein: CASSEGAAWWTEAFF. This chain links TRBV6-1 with TRBJ1-1; unclear D gene. Germline loops: CDR1 MNHNS, CDR2 SASEGT. This CDR3 has 15 amino acids. V was cut by 1 base and J by 5 bases, with 14 bases left in between.